The next 16 T cell receptor beta chains were all read from a single sample in a study of T cells in Graves' hyperthyroidism and ophthalmopathy. It was RNA transcripts that yielded the amplified TCR beta CDR3 regions. Using the HTBI primer set, a first-round RT-PCR was run on the TCR CDR3. TCRdb reprocessed the multiplex PCR reads with MiXCR, giving one entry per CDR3 protein. This sample has about half a million distinct CDR3 sequences; about 20% occur once, and the top ten carry less than 55%. Sequenced sample: blood. Receptors were obtained from a man aged 35 to 55 with Graves' ophthalmopathy.

Many counts were recorded for this clonotype. The rearrangement uses TRBV2 and TRBJ2-1; TRBD1 aligns across 7 bases. The CDR3 loop spans 14 amino acids. CDR1 and CDR2 from the germline V gene are SNHLY and FYNNEI. V shed 6 bases, J shed 8 bases, and the junction held 10 bases outside the gene matches. The CDR3 sequence is CASSPQGFGYEQFF. The CDR3 bases are TGTGCCAGCAGCCCACAGGGGTTCGGCTATGAGCAGTTCTTC.

Ten or more counts support this clonotype. The CDR3 bases are TGCAGTGCTAGAGATCTGGACAGGGGCCAGTTCAAGGAGACCCAGTACTTC. This encodes CSARDLDRGQFKETQYF. The chain uses TRBV20-1 and TRBJ2-5; 9 bases are shared with TRBD1. This CDR3 region has 17 residues. Germline V gene sequence: CDR1 DFQATT, CDR2 SNEGSKA (reference sequence). Trimming at V came to 0 bases and at J to 5 bases, leaving 13 bases not matched to a gene.

This clonotype was observed a few times. The chain employs TRBV28 and TRBJ1-2; 8 bases agree with TRBD1. V lost 6 bases to trimming and J lost 7 bases; unmatched junction nucleotides: 10. CDR1 and CDR2 from the germline V gene are MDHEN and SYDVKM. There are 14 residues in the CDR3. This CDR3 reads CASSLIGQGRGYTF. CDR3 sequence (DNA): TGTGCCAGCAGCCTGATAGGACAGGGACGTGGCTACACCTTC.

This clonotype occurred many times. The chain combines TRBV28 with TRBJ2-7; 15 bases are shared with TRBD2. The CDR3 is made up of 18 amino acids. CDR1 MDHEN and CDR2 SYDVKM come from the germline V gene. V trimming: 5 bases; J trimming: 0 bases; junction bases outside the gene matches: 8. CDR3: CASSLGGLAGGNSYEQYF. For the CDR3, the DNA is TGTGCCAGCAGTCTAGGGGGACTAGCGGGGGGCAACTCCTACGAGCAGTACTTC.

The sample holds a few counts of this clonotype. The CDR3 protein is CASSVTVSPSPMNTEAFF. CDR3 DNA sequence: TGTGCCAGCAGCGTGACAGTCTCCCCTTCTCCTATGAACACTGAAGCTTTCTTT. The V and J genes are TRBV9 and TRBJ1-1, with D possibly being TRBD1 (5 bases). The CDR3 consists of 18 residues. Germline V gene lookup returns CDR1 SGDLS and CDR2 YYNGEE. Trimming removed 2 bases at V and 0 bases at J, with 20 bases between.

This clonotype was counted at least ten times. The J gene is TRBJ1-1, the V gene TRBV27; D unresolved. Trimming took off 0 bases at V and 9 bases at J, with 14 bases between the two ends. This CDR3 comprises 14 residues. CDR1 is MNHEY, CDR2 SMNVEV, per germline (reference sequence). CDR3 nucleotides: TGTGCCAGCAGTTTATCTGTGACGGAAAGACAAGCTTTCTTT. Amino acids: CASSLSVTERQAFF.

This clonotype came up many times. The J gene is TRBJ1-2, the V gene TRBV18; D not resolved. This CDR3 region has 12 residues. V gave up 5 bases and J gave up 2 bases, with 6 bases separating them. CDR1 is KGHSH and CDR2 is LQKENI in the germline V gene. Written as DNA, the CDR3 is TGTGCCAGCTCAGACCAAAACTATGGCTACACCTTC. Protein sequence: CASSDQNYGYTF.

V usage is TRBV28 and J usage is TRBJ2-5; weak D call: TRBD2 (5 bases). The CDR3 length is 15 residues. Germline assignment: CDR1 MDHEN and CDR2 SYDVKM. V lost 5 bases to trimming and J lost 5 bases, with 18 bases between them. CDR3 loop: CASSGAGVIQETQYF. In nucleotides, the CDR3 is TGTGCCAGCAGTGGTGCCGGGGTAATACAGGAGACCCAGTACTTC.

This clonotype was picked up a small number of times. The chain links TRBV12-3 or TRBV12-4 to TRBJ2-7; D is perhaps TRBD2 (7 bases). The length of the CDR3 is 14 residues. V was shortened by 6 bases and J by 2 bases, with 14 bases between the two germline ends. CDR3 amino acids: CASSRAGDTYEQYF. The DNA of the CDR3 is TGTGCCAGCAGCCGGGCGGGGGACACCTACGAGCAGTACTTC.

This clonotype has just a few counts. The CDR3 region has the DNA TGCGCCAGCAGCACGATTTTGAACACTGAAGCTTTCTTT. Translation: CASSTILNTEAFF. The chain joins TRBV5-1 to TRBJ1-1; D remains ambiguous. V lost 4 bases and J lost 0, with 7 bases in between. Germline CDR1 is SGHRS and CDR2 is YFSETQ. The CDR3 has 13 residues.

The chain combines TRBV9 with TRBJ2-7; D might be TRBD1 or TRBD2, each matching 5 bases. The germline CDR1 and CDR2 sequences are SGDLS and YYNGEE. V lost 0 bases to trimming and J lost 2 bases, with 12 bases between them. The CDR3 spans 15 residues. The CDR3 DNA reads as TGTGCCAGCAGCGTAGCACCCGGGGCAACCTACGAGCAGTACTTC. Its protein is CASSVAPGATYEQYF.

In its sample, this clonotype was seen many times. The chain is built from TRBV2 and TRBJ2-5; D is perhaps TRBD1 (6 bases). The CDR3 contains 17 residues. CDR1 is SNHLY, CDR2 FYNNEI, per germline. V was pared by 7 bases and J by 0 bases, with 21 bases between. In nucleotides, the CDR3 is TGTGCCAGCAACCAAGTCACTACAAGGGGGAACCAAGAGACCCAGTACTTC. Amino acids: CASNQVTTRGNQETQYF.

V gene TRBV7-2 combines with J gene TRBJ2-5, with 9 bases identical to TRBD1. Germline CDR1 SGHTA, CDR2 FQGNSA. The J segment lost 4 bases and the V segment lost 4 bases, leaving 13 bases of the junction unmatched. There are 17 residues in the CDR3. The CDR3 here is CASSSTGGQGVLETQYF. The CDR3, as DNA: TGTGCCAGCAGCTCGACGGGGGGACAGGGAGTTTTAGAGACCCAGTACTTC.

Of note for this clonotype: A much larger clone sits a single nucleotide away, making a read error possible. The chain is built from TRBV20-1 and TRBJ1-5; D remains ambiguous. Germline-derived CDR1 and CDR2 are DFQATT and SNEGSKA (reference sequence). CDR3 size: 14 residues. CDR3 in amino acids: CSATTAYSNQPRHF. The DNA for the CDR3 is TGCAGTGCTACGACGGCTTATAGCAATCAGCCCCGGCATTTT.

The gene calls are TRBV12-3 or TRBV12-4 and TRBJ1-6; the D gene is possibly TRBD1 (5 bases). The CDR3 is 15 residues long. V gave up 5 bases and J gave up 10 bases, with 18 bases separating them. DNA for the CDR3: TGTGCCAGCAGTCCCGAATGGACATCGAGATCACCCCTCCACTTT. It codes for CASSPEWTSRSPLHF.

In this sample, this clonotype turned up a few times. The CDR3 DNA follows: TGTGCCAGCAATCTACAGGGGGGCTACGAGCAGTACTTC. As protein: CASNLQGGYEQYF. The chain combines TRBV7-9 with TRBJ2-7; TRBD1 agrees at 8 bases. With 7 bases clipped from V and 3 bases from J, the junction kept 5 bases outside the gene matches. This CDR3 spans 13 amino acids. The germline V gene encodes CDR1 SEHNR and CDR2 FQNEAQ (reference sequence). The whole variable domain, filled in from reference TRBV7-9 and TRBJ2-7, reads DTGVSQNPRHKITKRGQNVTFRCDPISEHNRLYWYRQTLGQGPEFLTYFQNEAQLEKSRLLSDRFSAERPKGSFSTLEIQRTEQGDSAMYLCASNLQGGYEQYFGPGTRLTVT.